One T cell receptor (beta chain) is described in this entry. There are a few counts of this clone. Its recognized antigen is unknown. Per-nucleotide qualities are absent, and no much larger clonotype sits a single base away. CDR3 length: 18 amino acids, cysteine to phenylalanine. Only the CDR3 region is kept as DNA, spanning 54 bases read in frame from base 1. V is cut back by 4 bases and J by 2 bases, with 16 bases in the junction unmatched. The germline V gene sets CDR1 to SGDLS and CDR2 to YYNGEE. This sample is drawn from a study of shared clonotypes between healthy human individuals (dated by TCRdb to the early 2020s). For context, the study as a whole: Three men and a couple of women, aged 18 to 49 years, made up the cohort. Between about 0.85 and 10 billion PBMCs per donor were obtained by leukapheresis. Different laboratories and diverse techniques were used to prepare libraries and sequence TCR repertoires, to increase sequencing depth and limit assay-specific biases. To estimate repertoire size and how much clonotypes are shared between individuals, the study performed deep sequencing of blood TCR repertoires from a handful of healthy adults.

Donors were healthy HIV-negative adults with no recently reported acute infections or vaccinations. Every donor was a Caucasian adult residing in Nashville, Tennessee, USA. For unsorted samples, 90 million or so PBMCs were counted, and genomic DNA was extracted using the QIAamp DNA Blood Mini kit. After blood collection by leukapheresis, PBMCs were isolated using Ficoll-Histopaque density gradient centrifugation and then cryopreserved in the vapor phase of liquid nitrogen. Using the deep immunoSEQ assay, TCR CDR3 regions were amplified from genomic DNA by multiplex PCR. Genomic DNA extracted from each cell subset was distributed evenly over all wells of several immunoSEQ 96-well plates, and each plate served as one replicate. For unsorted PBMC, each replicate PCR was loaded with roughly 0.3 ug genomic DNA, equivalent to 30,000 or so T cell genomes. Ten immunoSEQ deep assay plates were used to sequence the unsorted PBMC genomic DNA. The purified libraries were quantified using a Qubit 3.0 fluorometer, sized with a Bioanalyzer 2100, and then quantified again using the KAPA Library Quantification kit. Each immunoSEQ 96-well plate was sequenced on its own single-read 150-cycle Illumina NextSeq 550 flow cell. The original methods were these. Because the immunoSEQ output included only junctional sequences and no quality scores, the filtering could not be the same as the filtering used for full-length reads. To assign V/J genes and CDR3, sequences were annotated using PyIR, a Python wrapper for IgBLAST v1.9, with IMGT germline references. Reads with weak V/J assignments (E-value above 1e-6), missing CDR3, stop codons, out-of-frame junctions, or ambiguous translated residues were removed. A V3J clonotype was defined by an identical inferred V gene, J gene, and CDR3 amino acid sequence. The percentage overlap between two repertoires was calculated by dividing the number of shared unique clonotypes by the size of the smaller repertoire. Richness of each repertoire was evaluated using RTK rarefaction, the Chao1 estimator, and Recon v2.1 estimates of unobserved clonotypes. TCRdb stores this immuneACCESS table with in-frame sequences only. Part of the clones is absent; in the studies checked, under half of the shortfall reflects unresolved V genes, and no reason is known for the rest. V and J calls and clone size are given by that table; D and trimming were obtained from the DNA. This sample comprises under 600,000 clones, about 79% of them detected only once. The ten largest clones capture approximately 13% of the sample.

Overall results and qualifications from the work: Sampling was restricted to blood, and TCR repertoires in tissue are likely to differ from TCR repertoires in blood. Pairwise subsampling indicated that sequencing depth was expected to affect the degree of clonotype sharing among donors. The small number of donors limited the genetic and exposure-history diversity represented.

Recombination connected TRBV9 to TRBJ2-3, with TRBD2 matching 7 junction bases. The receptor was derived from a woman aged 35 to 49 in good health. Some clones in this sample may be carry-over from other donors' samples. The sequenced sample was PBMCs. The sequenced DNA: TGTGCCAGCAGCCCATATGGCTCTAGCGGCCCTTTCACAGATACGCAGTATTTT. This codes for CASSPYGSSGPFTDTQYF.